One sample yielded the 14 T cell receptor beta chains listed below, sequenced in a study of vaccination and CD4 T cells after COVID-19. This sample's treatment: approximately 9-day PBMC culture with coronavirus spike peptide pools or control peptides (ViraFEST assay). No antigen has been assigned to these receptors. Sequence data for DNA of cultured CD4+ T cells were generated by the Oncomine TCR Beta short-read assay. TCRdb reanalysed the PCR reads using MiXCR and keeps one entry per CDR3 protein. The repertoire consists of approximately 15,000 distinct CDR3 sequences, with about two fifths occurring once and the leading ten covering about 5.6%. Sequenced here: CD4+ T cells from blood, cultured in vitro, sampled before SARS-CoV-2 vaccination. These receptor sequences come from a human donor who had recovered from COVID-19.

The chain uses TRBV6-5 and TRBJ1-2, with TRBD1 identical over 8 bases. The CDR3 has 15 amino acids. From germline, CDR1 is MNHEY and CDR2 SVGAGI. The V gene end was trimmed by 2 bases and the J gene end by 4 bases; junction bases not matched to a gene: 6. Here the CDR3 reads CASSYRGQGSYGYTF. CDR3 nucleotide sequence: TGTGCCAGCAGTTACCGAGGACAGGGAAGCTATGGCTACACCTTC.

This clonotype was recorded only once. V and J are TRBV29-1 and TRBJ1-5; D is perhaps TRBD1 (5 bases). Germline V gene lookup returns CDR1 SQVTM and CDR2 ANQGSEA. V lost 2 bases and J lost 9, with 14 bases in between. The CDR3 totals 13 residues. This CDR3 reads CSVETGSGGPQHF. The CDR3 bases are TGCAGCGTTGAAACCGGGTCCGGGGGGCCCCAGCATTTT.

This clonotype was seen more than once but under ten times. The V and J genes are TRBV7-9 and TRBJ2-5; possibly TRBD1 for D (6 bases). Trimming removed 10 bases from V and 4 bases from J, with 19 bases in between. This CDR3 is 14 amino acids long. The germline CDR1 and CDR2 sequences are SEHNR and FQNEAQ (reference sequence). The CDR3 is CATSPRTDSETQYF. The CDR3 nucleotides are TGTGCCACCTCCCCGCGGACAGACTCAGAGACCCAGTACTTC.

The chain has TRBV4-2 and TRBJ1-6; unclear D gene. Germline-derived CDR1 and CDR2 are LGHNA and YNFKEQ. The CDR3 loop spans 18 amino acids. Deletions cut 0 bases from V and 10 bases from J, with 22 bases between. CDR3 region: CASSQDLGGIGGSSPLHF. The CDR3 DNA reads as TGTGCCAGCAGCCAAGATCTGGGAGGGATCGGCGGGAGCTCACCCCTCCACTTT.

J is TRBJ1-4 and V is TRBV6-5; 7 positions match TRBD1. There are 16 residues in the CDR3. In germline, CDR1 is MNHEY, CDR2 SVGAGI. J lost 0 bases, V lost 4 bases, and 5 bases had no gene match. The CDR3 coding sequence is TGTGCCAGCAGTTCCCAGGGGGACCCAACTAATGAAAAACTGTTTTTT. It yields the protein CASSSQGDPTNEKLFF.

This sequence joins TRBV15 and TRBJ2-6; D unresolved. CDR3 size: 15 residues. The V gene's germline CDR1 is LNHNV and CDR2 YYDKDF (reference sequence). The V gene lost 1 base and the J gene lost 0 bases, with 4 bases spanning the gap. The CDR3 sequence is CATSRVISGANVLTF. The CDR3 coding sequence is TGTGCCACCAGCAGAGTTATCTCTGGGGCCAACGTCCTGACTTTC.

This chain joins TRBV2 and TRBJ2-5; D not resolved. The CDR3 is 15 residues long. V was pared by 7 bases and J by 5 bases, with 20 bases between. Germline V CDR1 and CDR2: SNHLY, FYNNEI. The CDR3 DNA reads TGTGCCAGCAAGGCCTCGCCGCAATCGGTCGAGACCCAGTACTTC. It is translated as CASKASPQSVETQYF.

For this clonotype: Mismatch with germline at one junction end may stem from a read error. This rearrangement joins TRBV7-8 to TRBJ2-3; D perhaps matches TRBD1 (6 bases). From germline, CDR1 is SGHVS and CDR2 FQNEAQ. This CDR3 contains 15 residues. As DNA, the CDR3 is TGTGTCAGCAGCTTAGTTTGGACAGAAGCAGATACGCAGTATTTT. The encoded protein is CVSSLVWTEADTQYF.

The rearrangement joins TRBV5-1 to TRBJ2-1, with D possibly matching TRBD1 (5 bases). Germline loops: CDR1 SGHRS, CDR2 YFSETQ. CDR3 length: 12 residues. The V end lost 4 bases, the J end lost 8 bases, and 10 bases lay between the germline ends. The CDR3 region is CASSPRADEQFF. The CDR3 DNA reads as TGCGCCAGCAGCCCCAGGGCTGATGAGCAGTTCTTC.

Only one count was recorded for this clonotype. This chain connects TRBV30 to TRBJ2-7; the D gene is possibly TRBD1 (6 bases). Germline CDR1 GTSNPN, CDR2 SVGIG (reference sequence). Trimming stripped 0 bases from V and 5 bases from J, with 17 bases between. The CDR3 extends over 15 amino acids. The CDR3 here is CAWSVMWGRRDEQYF. In nucleotides, the CDR3 is TGTGCCTGGAGTGTGATGTGGGGGCGCCGGGACGAGCAGTACTTC.

The gene calls are TRBV6-1 and TRBJ2-2; D is unresolved. The CDR3 covers 15 residues. V was clipped by 0 bases and J by 6 bases, with 11 bases between them. Germline assignment: CDR1 MNHNS and CDR2 SASEGT. CDR3 sequence (DNA): TGTGCCAGCAGTGAAGCGCGTGGGGTGGCCGGGGAGCTGTTTTTT. Residues: CASSEARGVAGELFF.

The rearrangement uses TRBV25-1 and TRBJ2-7; possible D gene TRBD2, 5 bases. The V end was cut by 3 bases, the J end by 0 bases, with 18 bases between. CDR3 size: 17 residues. CDR1 and CDR2 (germline): MGHDK, SYGVNS. In nucleotides, the CDR3 is TGTGCCAGCAGTGATATGTTGCAGGACTCCAGCTCCTACGAGCAGTACTTC. Its translation is CASSDMLQDSSSYEQYF.

The V and J genes are TRBV10-1 and TRBJ1-1, with no clear D. This CDR3 spans 13 amino acids. From germline, CDR1 is WNHNN and CDR2 SYGVQD (reference sequence). V was clipped by 2 bases and J by 8 bases, with 12 bases between them. CDR3 amino acids: CASSEEGSKEAFF. The DNA for the CDR3 is TGCGCCAGCAGTGAGGAGGGTTCGAAGGAAGCTTTCTTT.

V is TRBV19 and J is TRBJ1-1; a possible D gene is TRBD1 (5 bases). V lost 5 bases, J lost 8 bases, and 21 bases lay in between. The germline gives CDR1 LNHDA, CDR2 SQIVND (reference sequence). The CDR3 covers 15 residues. The CDR3 DNA reads TGTGCCAGTAGTCCGAGAGGGACGGCCCCGGGGGAAGCTTTCTTT. It specifies CASSPRGTAPGEAFF.